This T cell receptor (beta chain) comes out of a study of T cell repertoires in cytomegalovirus infection. Study-level background: Public TCR beta signatures provided an indication of both CMV infection and a matching HLA type.

Notes on this clonotype: What it recognizes is unknown.

Germline CDR1 reads MNHEY; CDR2 reads SVGEGT. V lost 5 bases to trimming and J lost 0 bases, with 8 bases between them. This CDR3 has 14 residues. TCRdb reanalysed the reads using MiXCR and keeps one entry per CDR3 protein. The sample yields about 500,000 distinct CDR3 sequences, 30% to 40% seen once. The clonotype comes from a human donor in good health (CMV status not recorded). Some clones in this sample may be carry-over from other donors' samples. The V and J genes are TRBV6-2 or TRBV6-3 and TRBJ1-5; TRBD1 is a possible D gene (6 bases). Specimen: cultured PBMCs, collected from culture after CMV antigen stimulation. CDR3 bases: TGTGCCAGCAGTCAACAGGGTAGCAATCAGCCCCAGCATTTT. Translation: CASSQQGSNQPQHF.